These 14 T cell receptor beta chains share one sample of origin, sequenced in a study of cytomegalovirus exposure and HLA in healthy donors. PCR was performed using 60 Vbeta and 13 Jbeta primers. Libraries were prepared by immunoSEQ multiplex PCR; TCRdb keeps only in-frame clonotypes and omits some of them. The sample has 90,000 to 120,000 clones, about 74% seen once. Material: PBMCs. All receptors derive from a woman aged 40 to 50 in good health and CMV-seropositive.

This chain uses TRBV5-1 with TRBJ1-3; weak D call: TRBD1 (5 bases). The V gene's germline CDR1 is SGHRS and CDR2 YFSETQ. V was pared by 0 bases and J by 2 bases, with 9 bases between. The CDR3 length is 15 residues. CDR3 loop: CASSLDIGAGNTIYF. The CDR3 DNA follows: TGCGCCAGCAGCTTGGATATAGGGGCTGGAAACACCATATATTTT.

This rearrangement joins TRBV9 to TRBJ1-1; 8 positions match TRBD1. CDR1 is SGDLS and CDR2 is YYNGEE in the germline V gene. The CDR3 consists of 15 residues. The V segment lost 4 bases and the J segment 2 bases; nucleotides outside the gene matches: 7. CDR3 nucleotides: TGTGCCAGCAGCCCCCGACAGGGGACAAACACTGAAGCTTTCTTT. Its translation: CASSPRQGTNTEAFF.

The rearrangement joins TRBV30 to TRBJ1-2, with D maybe TRBD1 (5 bases). In germline, CDR1 is GTSNPN, CDR2 SVGIG (reference sequence). V lost 2 bases to trimming and J lost 3 bases, with 10 bases between them. The CDR3 has 13 residues. The CDR3 nucleotides read TGTGCCTGGAGTATCACGACAGACTATGGCTACACCTTC. Encoded protein: CAWSITTDYGYTF.

The chain employs TRBV2 and TRBJ2-3, with unresolved D. This CDR3 region has 15 residues. Germline V gene lookup returns CDR1 SNHLY and CDR2 FYNNEI. Trimming left V 10 bases short and J 0 bases short, with 17 bases between. The DNA for the CDR3 is TGTGCCACTTCGGATGGAGATCATAGCACAGATACGCAGTATTTT. It specifies CATSDGDHSTDTQYF.

This clone has a handful of counts. The chain carries TRBV7-2 and TRBJ1-6, with D uncertain. The ends were cut back, 1 base at V and 7 bases at J, with 11 bases in the middle. The germline gives CDR1 SGHTA, CDR2 FQGNSA. This CDR3 is built from 15 residues. The DNA of the CDR3 is TGTGCCAGCAGCTTAGGTATAGAAAAAAATTCACCCCTCCACTTT. This translates into CASSLGIEKNSPLHF.

The chain combines TRBV11-3 with TRBJ2-3; 8 bases line up with TRBD2. From germline, CDR1 is SGHNT and CDR2 YENEEA. With 5 bases clipped from V and 5 bases from J, the junction kept 9 bases outside the gene matches. This CDR3 has 15 amino acids. As DNA, the CDR3 is TGTGCCAGCAGCATATCCGGGACTAGATTAGATACGCAGTATTTT. Protein: CASSISGTRLDTQYF.

This clone was seen once. V gene TRBV5-1 combines with J gene TRBJ2-5; 8 bases match TRBD1. Germline V gene lookup returns CDR1 SGHRS and CDR2 YFSETQ. The ends lost 4 bases at V and 4 bases at J; junction bases unmatched: 15. The CDR3 sequence is 17 residues long. The CDR3 loop reads CASSTGQGAMPGETQYF. For the CDR3, the DNA is TGCGCCAGCAGCACTGGACAGGGAGCAATGCCGGGAGAGACCCAGTACTTC.

V gene TRBV4-1 combines with J gene TRBJ2-2; 9 positions agree with TRBD1. The germline gives CDR1 MGHRA, CDR2 YSYEKL. J gave up 7 bases and V 5 bases, and 8 bases lay outside the gene matches. CDR3 length: 15 amino acids. CDR3 DNA sequence: TGCGCCAGCAGCAGGGGACAGGGTCCCATCGGGGAGCTGTTTTTT. Translation: CASSRGQGPIGELFF.

V and J are TRBV10-3 and TRBJ2-5; D is undetermined. The DNA end favors TRBJ2-7, so the J call may be wrong. This CDR3 has 12 amino acids. Germline CDR1 is ENHRY and CDR2 is SYGVKD. The CDR3 here is CAISDATYEQYF. DNA of the CDR3: TGTGCCATCAGTGATGCAACCTACGAGCAGTACTTC.

This CDR3 reads CASSWNDRTETQYF. CDR3 DNA: TGCGCCAGCAGCTGGAACGACAGAACAGAGACCCAGTACTTC. This chain uses TRBV5-1 with TRBJ2-5, with a weak D call TRBD1 (5 bases). This CDR3 contains 14 residues. The V end lost 3 bases, the J end lost 4 bases, and 13 bases lay between the germline ends. Germline CDR1 reads SGHRS; CDR2 reads YFSETQ.

This clone has only a few counts. The chain carries TRBV5-6 and TRBJ1-1; D is possibly TRBD1 (6 bases). The CDR3 is 15 amino acids. V gave up 4 bases and J gave up 4 bases, with 17 bases separating them. Looked up from germline, CDR1 is SGHDT and CDR2 is YYEEEE. CDR3 loop: CASSPSSGGGTEAFF. The DNA for the CDR3 is TGTGCCAGCAGCCCATCATCGGGGGGCGGCACTGAAGCTTTCTTT.

This rearrangement joins TRBV19 to TRBJ2-2; tentatively, D is TRBD1 (6 bases). V was cut by 6 bases and J by 5 bases, with 13 bases left in between. The germline gives CDR1 LNHDA, CDR2 SQIVND (reference sequence). CDR3 length equals 14 residues. The CDR3 DNA is TGTGCCAGTAGCTCCGGACAGAAAACCGGGGAGCTGTTTTTT. This gives the protein CASSSGQKTGELFF.

The rearrangement links TRBV27 to TRBJ1-3; D is ambiguous. The CDR3 totals 14 residues. Germline assignment: CDR1 MNHEY and CDR2 SMNVEV (reference sequence). Trimming removed 8 bases from V and 1 base from J, with 12 bases in between. The CDR3: CASPVGRSGNTIYF. CDR3 in DNA: TGTGCCAGCCCCGTTGGCAGATCTGGAAACACCATATATTTT.

The V call is TRBV14, the J call TRBJ1-2; possible D gene TRBD1, 6 bases. CDR3 length: 14 residues. CDR1 is SGHDN and CDR2 is FVKESK in the germline V gene. V gave up 3 bases and J gave up 6 bases, with 14 bases separating them. The CDR3 DNA reads TGTGCCAGCAGCCAGCTGACAGGCGTGGATGGCTACACCTTC. It is translated as CASSQLTGVDGYTF.